The 27 T cell receptor beta chains below come from one sample, sequenced in a study of identical twins. TCRdb fed the 5' RACE reads into MiXCR, producing one record per CDR3 protein. The sample holds around 250,000 distinct CDR3 sequences; about 12% are singletons and the top ten take 4%. This sample was also put to use in a study of yellow fever vaccine responses in identical twins.

The source material was memory (CD45RO+) T cells sorted from blood. Receptor source: a woman younger than 35 in good health.

This clonotype was seen a few times. The V and J genes are TRBV5-8 and TRBJ2-5; D remains unclear. This CDR3 has 14 residues. CDR1 and CDR2 from the germline V gene are SGHTS and YDEGEE. V lost 3 bases, J lost 2 bases, and 11 bases lay in between. The CDR3 DNA is TGTGCCAGCAGCTCTGGACGTAGACAAGAGACCCAGTACTTC. This sequence encodes CASSSGRRQETQYF.

This chain links TRBV13 with TRBJ2-3, with D uncertain. Trimming pared 2 bases from V and 7 bases from J, leaving 1 base between. Germline values: CDR1 PRHDT, CDR2 FYEKMQ (reference sequence). This CDR3 has 10 amino acids. CDR3 sequence reads: CASSLNTQYF. CDR3 in DNA: TGTGCCAGCAGCTTAAATACGCAGTATTTT.

Only a few counts were recorded for this clonotype. The chain links TRBV10-3 to TRBJ2-3, with D possibly matching TRBD2 (5 bases). The CDR3 covers 17 residues. V lost 3 bases and J 2 bases, leaving 18 bases between the germline ends. Germline loops: CDR1 ENHRY, CDR2 SYGVKD. The CDR3 region is CAISDPRGVVDTDTQYF. The CDR3 nucleotides are TGTGCCATCAGTGACCCCCGGGGAGTCGTGGACACAGATACGCAGTATTTT.

The chain links TRBV7-8 to TRBJ1-1; possible D gene TRBD1, 6 bases. CDR1 is SGHVS and CDR2 is FQNEAQ in the germline V gene. The CDR3 runs to 18 residues. Trimming took 5 bases from V and 6 from J, leaving 28 bases between them. CDR3 in amino acids: CASSPKYTQGIVVAEAFF. DNA of the CDR3: TGTGCCAGCAGCCCGAAATATACCCAGGGGATCGTCGTCGCTGAAGCTTTCTTT.

Concerning this clonotype: One end of the junction is discordant with germline, which a read error may explain. This chain uses TRBV20-1 with TRBJ2-1, with 8 nucleotides matching TRBD1. CDR1 is DFQATT, CDR2 SNEGSKA, per germline (reference sequence). The CDR3 runs to 17 residues. The CDR3 nucleotides are TGCTGTGCTATTCACAGGGGGGAGCTTTTCTCCTACAATGAGCAGTTCTTC. It encodes CCAIHRGELFSYNEQFF.

The gene calls are TRBV20-1 and TRBJ2-7, with 8 positions matching TRBD2. Per germline, CDR1 DFQATT and CDR2 SNEGSKA (reference sequence). The V gene end was trimmed by 6 bases and the J gene end by 1 base; junction bases not matched to a gene: 5. There are 13 residues in the CDR3. The CDR3 region is CSATGGGSYEQYF. The CDR3 nucleotides are TGCAGTGCAACCGGGGGGGGGTCCTACGAGCAGTACTTC.

The chain couples TRBV30 to TRBJ1-1; D possibly corresponds to TRBD1 (5 bases). The CDR3 is 15 amino acids. Trimming removed 4 bases from V and 3 bases from J, with 18 bases in between. Germline V CDR1 and CDR2: GTSNPN, SVGIG (reference sequence). CDR3 in amino acids: CAWIGTAWLDTEAFF. The CDR3 nucleotides read TGTGCCTGGATTGGGACGGCCTGGTTGGACACTGAAGCTTTCTTT.

The chain has TRBV6-2 or TRBV6-3 and TRBJ2-7, with 9 positions matching TRBD1. Looked up from germline, CDR1 is MNHEY and CDR2 is SVGEGT. This CDR3 contains 18 residues. Trimming removed 4 bases from V and 4 bases from J; junction bases left unmatched: 17. The CDR3 sequence: CASSSRVRLPGQGYEQYF. The CDR3, as DNA: TGTGCCAGCAGTTCGCGGGTGCGACTACCGGGACAGGGTTACGAGCAGTACTTC.

The chain combines TRBV6-5 with TRBJ1-3, with unresolved D. This CDR3 has 11 amino acids. From germline, CDR1 is MNHEY and CDR2 SVGAGI. V lost 7 bases and J 4 bases, leaving 5 bases between the germline ends. The CDR3 sequence is CASTEGNTIYF. Here the CDR3 DNA reads TGTGCCAGCACCGAAGGAAACACCATATATTTT.

The chain joins TRBV12-3 or TRBV12-4 to TRBJ2-5; D may be TRBD1 (6 bases). V was shortened by 6 bases and J by 4 bases, with 15 bases between the two germline ends. The length of the CDR3 is 14 residues. CDR3 DNA sequence: TGTGCCAGCAGAATCGGACAGACTATAGAGACCCAGTACTTC. It yields the protein CASRIGQTIETQYF.

This clonotype was detected only a few times. The chain has TRBV29-1 and TRBJ2-5, with 9 bases lining up with TRBD2. This CDR3 has 16 amino acids. After removal of 5 bases from V and 5 bases from J, the junction contained 15 bases not matched to a gene. Germline lookup yields CDR1 SQVTM and CDR2 ANQGSEA. The CDR3 loop reads CSVRAGLAGPGETQYF. CDR3 sequence (DNA): TGCAGCGTTCGGGCGGGGCTAGCGGGGCCCGGGGAGACCCAGTACTTC.

In its sample, this clonotype was seen a few times. V is TRBV6-1 and J is TRBJ2-1, with a weak D call TRBD1 (6 bases). Trimming stripped 6 bases from V and 2 bases from J, with 14 bases between. The CDR3 is 15 residues long. Germline V gene lookup returns CDR1 MNHNS and CDR2 SASEGT. CDR3 residues: CASSTGTRTYNEQFF. CDR3 nucleotide sequence: TGTGCCAGCAGCACCGGGACAAGGACCTACAATGAGCAGTTCTTC.

Ten or more counts support this clonotype. The chain employs TRBV12-3 or TRBV12-4 and TRBJ2-2; 12 bases fit TRBD1. The CDR3 is 15 amino acids. The V segment lost 6 bases and the J segment 7 bases; nucleotides outside the gene matches: 6. The CDR3 loop is CASRPGQGASGELFF. CDR3 nucleotides: TGTGCCAGCAGGCCGGGACAGGGGGCGAGCGGGGAGCTGTTTTTT.

The chain recombines TRBV6-2 or TRBV6-3 with TRBJ2-7; no clear D gene. The V gene lost 4 bases and the J gene lost 6 bases, with 7 bases spanning the gap. Germline CDR1 is MNHEY and CDR2 is SVGEGT. This CDR3 has 11 residues. The chain's CDR3 is CASSWAAEQYF. The CDR3 DNA follows: TGTGCCAGCAGTTGGGCCGCCGAGCAGTACTTC.

This clonotype appeared a few times. In nucleotides, the CDR3 is TGCAGTGTGCCGGGACAGGGCACAGATACGCAGTATTTT. The encoded protein is CSVPGQGTDTQYF. The chain joins TRBV20-1 to TRBJ2-3, with 8 bases that match TRBD1. Germline V gene lookup returns CDR1 DFQATT and CDR2 SNEGSKA (reference sequence). V dropped 7 bases and J dropped 1; count of bases not matched to a gene: 4. The CDR3 is 13 amino acids.

Only a few counts were recorded for this clonotype. The chain has TRBV30 and TRBJ2-7; D is unresolved. Trimming cost V 2 bases and J 4 bases, with 6 bases left between them. CDR3 length: 11 residues. Germline values: CDR1 GTSNPN, CDR2 SVGIG (reference sequence). CDR3 protein: CAWSPSYEQYF. DNA of the CDR3: TGTGCCTGGAGTCCGAGTTACGAGCAGTACTTC.

This clonotype was observed a handful of times. The J gene is TRBJ1-3, the V gene TRBV27; no clear D gene. Germline V gives CDR1 MNHEY, CDR2 SMNVEV (reference sequence). Trimming cost V 6 bases and J 0 bases, with 6 bases left between them. The CDR3 consists of 13 residues. CDR3 bases: TGTGCCAGCAGGAGGAACTCTGGAAACACCATATATTTT. Its translation is CASRRNSGNTIYF.

V and J are TRBV7-9 and TRBJ2-1; D is undetermined. Per the germline V gene, CDR1 is SEHNR and CDR2 is FQNEAQ (reference sequence). V lost 5 bases and J lost 0, with 11 bases in between. The CDR3 is made up of 15 amino acids. CDR3 in amino acids: CASSIHQDSYNEQFF. The CDR3 DNA follows: TGTGCCAGCAGCATACACCAAGACTCCTACAATGAGCAGTTCTTC.

This clonotype was seen ten or more times. The gene calls are TRBV6-5 and TRBJ1-2; D is ambiguous. Germline CDR1 and CDR2: MNHEY and SVGAGI. V lost 2 bases, J lost 4 bases, and 14 bases lay in between. CDR3 length equals 15 residues. The CDR3 reads CASSYRQDGSYGYTF. The CDR3 DNA reads TGTGCCAGCAGTTACAGGCAGGACGGAAGCTATGGCTACACCTTC.

This clonotype appeared many times. The chain combines TRBV20-1 with TRBJ2-5; the match to TRBD2 covers 8 bases. Germline V gene lookup returns CDR1 DFQATT and CDR2 SNEGSKA (reference sequence). There are 14 residues in the CDR3. Germline trimming cut 4 bases from V and 5 bases from J; bases unmatched to any gene: 9. The CDR3 coding sequence is TGCAGTGCTACATATCTAGCGGGCCGGGAGACCCAGTACTTC. This codes for CSATYLAGRETQYF.

This clonotype was seen a handful of times. The CDR3, as DNA: TGTGCCAGCAGTTTAGTAACCACCGGGGTCTACAATGAGCAGTTCTTC. This translates into CASSLVTTGVYNEQFF. This chain links TRBV12-3 or TRBV12-4 with TRBJ2-1; D possibly corresponds to TRBD2 (5 bases). The length of the CDR3 is 16 residues. V was trimmed by 1 base and J by 3 bases, leaving 13 bases between them.

This clonotype was counted ten times or more. V gene TRBV6-1 combines with J gene TRBJ2-1, with 9 bases matching TRBD1. Unmatched junction bases numbered 13, after V lost 6 bases and J lost 10 bases. The length of the CDR3 is 15 residues. Looked up from germline, CDR1 is MNHNS and CDR2 is SASEGT. This chain's CDR3 is CASRLAGTGTEEQFF. The CDR3 DNA reads as TGTGCCAGCAGGCTAGCCGGGACAGGGACGGAGGAGCAGTTCTTC.

The chain uses TRBV24-1 and TRBJ1-1, with 8 positions matching TRBD1. This CDR3 is 13 amino acids long. Germline V gene data show CDR1 as KGHDR and CDR2 as SFDVKD. The V and J ends lost 1 base and 11 bases, in that order; junction bases with no gene match: 5. The CDR3 here is CATSDLRTGRAFF. As DNA, the CDR3 is TGTGCCACCAGTGATTTAAGGACAGGGCGGGCTTTCTTT.

This clonotype was recorded at least ten times. This rearrangement joins TRBV14 to TRBJ1-4, with TRBD1 matching over 7 bases. This CDR3 region has 14 residues. Trimming took 4 bases from V and 7 from J; bases not matched to a gene: 6. The V gene's germline CDR1 is SGHDN and CDR2 FVKESK. CDR3 region: CASSRRQGGEKLFF. The CDR3 nucleotides read TGTGCCAGCAGCCGCCGACAGGGTGGTGAAAAACTGTTTTTT.

The rearrangement links TRBV28 to TRBJ1-6; no firm D call. Germline V gene sequence: CDR1 MDHEN, CDR2 SYDVKM. The CDR3 is 16 amino acids. V dropped 5 bases and J dropped 4 bases, with 15 bases sitting between them. For the CDR3, the DNA is TGTGCCAGCAGTGACGGCGTGGGAGGGTATAATTCACCCCTCCACTTT. Protein product: CASSDGVGGYNSPLHF.

The sample holds many counts of this clonotype. This chain links TRBV12-3 or TRBV12-4 with TRBJ2-2; no clear D gene. The CDR3 is 14 residues long. Trimming pared 7 bases from V and 0 bases from J, leaving 9 bases between. CDR3: CASMAKANTGELFF. The CDR3 nucleotides read TGTGCCAGCATGGCGAAGGCGAACACCGGGGAGCTGTTTTTT.

This clonotype was seen ten or more times. The V gene is TRBV28, the J gene TRBJ1-4; no clear D. From germline, CDR1 is MDHEN and CDR2 SYDVKM. The V and J ends lost 2 bases and 10 bases respectively, with 17 bases between them. This CDR3 has 15 residues. The CDR3 is CASSLQSQALGKLFF. The CDR3 nucleotides are TGTGCCAGCAGTTTACAGTCCCAGGCTCTTGGAAAACTGTTTTTT.